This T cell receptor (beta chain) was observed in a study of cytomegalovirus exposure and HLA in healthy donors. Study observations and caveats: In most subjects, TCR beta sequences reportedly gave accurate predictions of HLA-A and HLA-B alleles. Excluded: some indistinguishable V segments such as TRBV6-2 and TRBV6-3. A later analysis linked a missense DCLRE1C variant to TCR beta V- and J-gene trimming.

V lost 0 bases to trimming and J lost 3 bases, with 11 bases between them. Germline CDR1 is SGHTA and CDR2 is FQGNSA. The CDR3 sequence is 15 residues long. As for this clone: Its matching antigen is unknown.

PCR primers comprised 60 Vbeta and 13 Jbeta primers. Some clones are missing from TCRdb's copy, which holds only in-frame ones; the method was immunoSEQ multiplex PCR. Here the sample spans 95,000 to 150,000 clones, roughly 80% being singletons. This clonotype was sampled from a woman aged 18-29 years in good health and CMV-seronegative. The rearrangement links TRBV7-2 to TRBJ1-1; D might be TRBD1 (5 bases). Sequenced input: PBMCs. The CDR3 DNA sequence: TGTGCCAGCAGCTTAGCGGGGGGAGGGGACACTGAAGCTTTCTTT. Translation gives CASSLAGGGDTEAFF.